Listed here are 6 T cell receptor beta chains from one sample, sequenced in a study of blood T cell repertoires in COVID-19. Only in-frame clones appear in the TCRdb table, and some are missing; sequencing was by immunoSEQ multiplex PCR. This sample has some 250,000 clones, with 70% to 80% found just once. Sequences were obtained from peripheral blood. Receptors originate from a woman over 75 with acute or convalescent COVID-19.

This clone was counted once. V usage is TRBV12-3 or TRBV12-4 and J usage is TRBJ1-2, with D possibly TRBD1 on 5 matching bases. The CDR3 totals 13 residues. Trimming stripped 3 bases from V and 4 bases from J, with 9 bases between. CDR3 loop: CASSLGQFYGYTF. CDR3 sequence (DNA): TGTGCCAGCAGTTTGGGGCAGTTCTATGGCTACACCTTC.

This chain connects TRBV25-1 to TRBJ2-7; D perhaps matches TRBD1 (5 bases). Trimming removed 8 bases from V and 2 bases from J, with 16 bases in between. This CDR3 comprises 14 residues. Germline CDR1 MGHDK, CDR2 SYGVNS. For the CDR3, the DNA is TGTGCCAGCGCCCCCCAGGGTGGGCCCTACGAGCAGTACTTC. As protein: CASAPQGGPYEQYF.

The chain recombines TRBV19 with TRBJ2-1; TRBD2 aligns across 9 bases. The trim removed 1 base at V and 10 bases at J, leaving 8 bases unmatched. From germline, CDR1 is LNHDA and CDR2 SQIVND (reference sequence). This CDR3 comprises 15 residues. The CDR3 sequence is CASSIVAGGPGEQFF. The CDR3 DNA follows: TGTGCCAGTAGTATAGTCGCGGGGGGGCCAGGAGAGCAGTTCTTC.

This sequence joins TRBV20-1 and TRBJ2-5; D may be TRBD1 (5 bases). Germline V gene sequence: CDR1 DFQATT, CDR2 SNEGSKA (reference sequence). Trimming took 3 bases from V and 3 from J, leaving 11 bases between them. CDR3 length: 13 amino acids. The CDR3 here is CSASTAGKETQYF. CDR3 nucleotides: TGCAGTGCTAGTACGGCAGGGAAAGAGACCCAGTACTTC.

V and J are TRBV30 and TRBJ2-2, with 11 bases that match TRBD2. The CDR3 loop spans 15 amino acids. With V trimmed by 3 bases and J by 3 bases, 3 bases remained unmatched. Germline V gene lookup returns CDR1 GTSNPN and CDR2 SVGIG (reference sequence). The DNA for the CDR3 is TGTGCCTGGAGAGAACTAGCGGGAGACACCGGGGAGCTGTTTTTT. Translating gives CAWRELAGDTGELFF. The full variable domain, in which reference TRBV30 and TRBJ2-2 provide the parts outside the CDR3, is SQTIHQWPATLVQPVGSPLSLECTVEGTSNPNLYWYRQAAGRGLQLLFYSVGIGQISSEVPQNLSASRPQDRQFILSSKKLLLSDSGFYLCAWRELAGDTGELFFGEGSRLTVL.

This chain links TRBV5-1 with TRBJ2-5, with D possibly TRBD1 on 5 matching bases. The V gene's germline CDR1 is SGHRS and CDR2 YFSETQ. The V gene lost 0 bases and the J gene lost 3 bases, with 12 bases spanning the gap. The CDR3 runs to 15 residues. CDR3 residues: CASSLGRGREETQYF. In DNA form, the CDR3 reads TGCGCCAGCAGCTTGGGAAGGGGAAGGGAAGAGACCCAGTACTTC.